This record covers a single T cell receptor (beta chain). This sample stems from a study of T-cell memory formation after mild COVID-19. This CDR3 has 17 amino acids. Germline assignment: CDR1 DFQATT and CDR2 SNEGSKA (reference sequence). J was trimmed by 1 base and V by 6 bases; bases with no gene match: 12. TCRdb called the 5' RACE reads again in MiXCR, with one record for every CDR3 protein. The table records about 610,000 distinct CDR3 sequences, 17% of them present only once. The V and J genes are TRBV20-1 and TRBJ2-5, with 12 nucleotides matching TRBD2. The receptor was derived from an adult woman who had mild COVID-19 (a few samples of this study predate the infection). Cell type and time point are not known. The sample was PBMCs or a T cell subset sorted from them (not recorded which). The CDR3 here is CSARTPLAGGPQETQYF. The CDR3 DNA sequence: TGCAGTGCCAGAACCCCACTAGCGGGGGGACCCCAAGAGACCCAGTACTTC.